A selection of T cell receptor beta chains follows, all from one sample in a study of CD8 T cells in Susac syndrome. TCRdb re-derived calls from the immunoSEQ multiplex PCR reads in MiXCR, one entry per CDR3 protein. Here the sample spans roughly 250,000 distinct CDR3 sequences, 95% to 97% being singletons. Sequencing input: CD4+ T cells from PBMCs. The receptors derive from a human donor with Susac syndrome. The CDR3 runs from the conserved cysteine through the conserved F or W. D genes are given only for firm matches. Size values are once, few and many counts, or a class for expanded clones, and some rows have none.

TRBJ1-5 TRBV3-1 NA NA CASSQGIRGNQPQHF TGTGCCAGCAGCCAAGGGATCAGGGGCAATCAGCCCCAGCATTTT
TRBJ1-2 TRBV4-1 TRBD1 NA CASSQVGRGPSGDGYTF TGCGCCAGCAGCCAAGTTGGTAGGGGGCCCAGCGGGGATGGCTACACCTTC
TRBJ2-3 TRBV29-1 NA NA CSAGGGMRTDTQYF TGCAGCGCAGGGGGGGGGATGAGGACAGATACGCAGTATTTT
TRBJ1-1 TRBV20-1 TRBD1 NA CSARPLDRFNTEAFF TGCAGTGCGAGACCCCTGGACAGGTTCAACACTGAAGCTTTCTTT
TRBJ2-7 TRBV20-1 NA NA CSARESGRTYEQYF TGCAGTGCTAGAGAAAGCGGGCGGACATACGAGCAGTACTTC
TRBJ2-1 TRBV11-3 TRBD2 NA CASSSPGLAGGRYNEQFF TGTGCCAGCAGCTCCCCGGGACTAGCGGGAGGCCGGTACAATGAGCAGTTCTTC
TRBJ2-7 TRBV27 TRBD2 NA CARRTSGTYEQYF TGTGCCAGGCGGACTAGCGGGACCTACGAGCAGTACTTC
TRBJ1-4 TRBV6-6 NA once CASGGTVEKLFF TGTGCCAGCGGGGGGACGGTTGAAAAACTGTTTTTT
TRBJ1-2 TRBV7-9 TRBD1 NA CASSPQDRLEYGYTF TGTGCCAGCAGCCCACAGGACAGGCTGGAGTATGGCTACACCTTC
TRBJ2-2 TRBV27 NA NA CASSMSPGTGELFF TGTGCCAGCAGTATGTCCCCGGGGACCGGGGAGCTGTTTTTT
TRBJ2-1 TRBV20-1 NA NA CSALEGLYNEQFF TGCAGTGCCCTAGAGGGGCTCTACAATGAGCAGTTCTTC
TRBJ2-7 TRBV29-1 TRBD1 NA CSGQGETYEQYF TGCAGCGGACAGGGTGAGACCTACGAGCAGTACTTC
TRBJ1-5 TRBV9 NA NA CASSVEGGSGQPQHF TGTGCCAGCAGCGTAGAAGGGGGTTCTGGACAGCCCCAGCATTTT
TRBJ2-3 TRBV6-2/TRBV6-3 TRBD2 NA CASSRGTRWYF TGTGCCAGCAGCCGCGGGACTAGATGGTATTTT
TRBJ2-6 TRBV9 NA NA CASSFSFSGANVLTF TGTGCCAGCAGCTTCAGCTTCTCTGGGGCCAACGTCCTGACTTTC
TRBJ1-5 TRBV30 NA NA CAWSGYSGGGQPQHF TGTGCCTGGAGTGGATATTCTGGGGGCGGTCAGCCCCAGCATTTT
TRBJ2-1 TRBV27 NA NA CASSFFPGAPYNEQFF TGTGCCAGCAGTTTTTTCCCGGGAGCTCCCTACAATGAGCAGTTCTTC
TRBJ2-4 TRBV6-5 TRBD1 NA CASSSVGTGKNIQYF TGTGCCAGCAGTTCGGTCGGGACAGGGAAAAACATTCAGTACTTC
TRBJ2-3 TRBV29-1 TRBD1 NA CSAGRGDRGKGTDTQYF TGCAGCGCGGGGCGGGGGGACAGGGGAAAGGGTACAGATACGCAGTATTTT
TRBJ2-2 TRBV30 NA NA CAWSVTAGELFF TGTGCCTGGAGTGTAACGGCCGGGGAGCTGTTTTTT
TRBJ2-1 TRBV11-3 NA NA CASSLIVGGLFNEQFF TGTGCCAGCAGCTTAATCGTCGGGGGGCTGTTCAATGAGCAGTTCTTC
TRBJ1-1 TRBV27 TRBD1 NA CASSLEGAGTGAFF TGTGCCAGCAGTTTAGAGGGGGCAGGGACAGGAGCTTTCTTT
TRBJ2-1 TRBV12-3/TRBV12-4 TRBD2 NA CASRSTSGSLDEQFF TGTGCCAGCAGGTCGACTAGCGGGAGTTTGGATGAGCAGTTCTTC
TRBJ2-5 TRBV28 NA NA CASSTPSGGRKETQYF TGTGCCAGCAGTACCCCGTCGGGGGGCAGGAAGGAGACCCAGTACTTC
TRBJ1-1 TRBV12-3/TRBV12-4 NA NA CASRPTVLMNTEAFF TGTGCCAGCAGGCCGACAGTCCTTATGAACACTGAAGCTTTCTTT
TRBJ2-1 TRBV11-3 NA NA CASLGSYTEQFF TGTGCCAGCCTGGGATCATATACTGAGCAGTTCTTC
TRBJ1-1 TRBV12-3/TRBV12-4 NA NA CASSPRYPYTEAFF TGTGCCAGCAGTCCGCGATACCCGTACACTGAAGCTTTCTTT
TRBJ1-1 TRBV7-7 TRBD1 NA CASSRRTGGNEAFF TGTGCTAGCAGCAGAAGGACAGGGGGAAATGAAGCTTTCTTT
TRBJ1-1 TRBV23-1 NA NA CASSQYRAGKNSRRAFF TGCGCCAGCAGTCAATATAGGGCCGGGAAAAATAGCAGAAGGGCTTTCTTT
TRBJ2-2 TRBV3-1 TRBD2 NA CASLGLNPTGELFF TGTGCCAGCCTGGGACTAAATCCAACCGGGGAGCTGTTTTTT
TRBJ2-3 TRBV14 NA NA CASSLQTTDTQYF TGTGCCAGCAGCCTACAGACCACAGATACGCAGTATTTT
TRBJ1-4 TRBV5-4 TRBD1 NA CASSQGQGREKLFF TGTGCCAGCAGCCAGGGACAGGGAAGGGAAAAACTGTTTTTT
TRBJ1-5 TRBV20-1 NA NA CSALRALNQPQHF TGCAGTGCCCTAAGGGCGCTGAATCAGCCCCAGCATTTT
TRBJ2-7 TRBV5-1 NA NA CASSLSRAYEQYF TGCGCCAGCAGCTTGAGCAGGGCCTACGAGCAGTACTTC
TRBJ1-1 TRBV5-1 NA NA CASSLSFSPRLEAFF TGCGCCAGCAGCTTGTCGTTTAGCCCTCGTCTCGAAGCTTTCTTT
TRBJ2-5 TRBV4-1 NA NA CASSQDLFGQSIQAQYF TGCGCCAGCAGCCAAGACTTATTTGGACAGTCCATTCAGGCCCAGTACTTC
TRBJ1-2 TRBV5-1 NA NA CASSPDNYGYTF TGCGCCAGCAGCCCCGACAACTATGGCTACACCTTC
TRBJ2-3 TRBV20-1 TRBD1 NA CSATGTGNTDTQYF TGCAGTGCTACAGGGACAGGGAACACAGATACGCAGTATTTT
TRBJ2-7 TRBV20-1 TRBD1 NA CSARPDRAYEQYF TGCAGTGCTAGACCTGACAGGGCCTACGAGCAGTACTTC
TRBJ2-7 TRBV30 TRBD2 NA CAWSLGGTGGYEQYF TGTGCCTGGAGTTTGGGGGGGACGGGGGGTTACGAGCAGTACTTC
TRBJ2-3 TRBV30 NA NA CAWTKKGLSTDTQYF TGTGCCTGGACTAAAAAGGGTTTGAGCACAGATACGCAGTATTTT
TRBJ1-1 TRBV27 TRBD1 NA CASRPTGVGTEAFF TGTGCCAGCAGACCAACAGGGGTTGGCACTGAAGCTTTCTTT
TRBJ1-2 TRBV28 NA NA CASSSPQTAGGYTF TGTGCCAGCAGTTCTCCTCAAACGGCCGGAGGGTACACCTTC
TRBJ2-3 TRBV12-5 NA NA CASGLAVGSTDTQYF TGTGCTAGTGGTTTGGCCGTCGGGAGCACAGATACGCAGTATTTT
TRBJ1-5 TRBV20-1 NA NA CSARSGWGNQPQHF TGCAGTGCTAGGTCGGGCTGGGGTAATCAGCCCCAGCATTTT
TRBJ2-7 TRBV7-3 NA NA CASSLDGQAYEQYF TGTGCCAGCAGCTTAGATGGACAAGCCTACGAGCAGTACTTC